This TCR beta chain was sequenced in a study of identical twins. Whole-study results and caveats: Clonotypes of the beta chain that were abundant in cord blood carried fewer insertions (memory repertoires showed none). Its conclusions, products of cross-sectional statistical analysis, did not come from following the same donors.

TCRdb independently ran MiXCR on the 5' RACE reads; one entry per CDR3 protein. The sample holds 500,000 to 600,000 distinct CDR3 sequences, less than 25% seen once. This clonotype showed up just a few times. Its antigen remains unknown. These data were also reused for a study on T cells expressing NK-cell markers. Per that paper: Several donors likewise had their CD3+CD56-NKG2C+ fraction led by these clonotypes.

The clonotype comes from a woman under 30 in good health. Sequenced material: CD4+ T cells sorted from blood.

DNA for the CDR3: TGCGCCAGCAGCTTGTGGGCGGGACAGCTGACCTACGAGCAGTACTTC. This gives the protein CASSLWAGQLTYEQYF. V gene TRBV5-1 combines with J gene TRBJ2-7, with a possible D match to TRBD1 (7 bases). Germline V CDR1 and CDR2: SGHRS, YFSETQ. The V end was cut by 1 base, the J end by 2 bases, with 16 bases between. The CDR3 sequence is 16 residues long. The full variable domain, completed using reference TRBV5-1 and TRBJ2-7, is KAGVTQTPRYLIKTRGQQVTLSCSPISGHRSVSWYQQTPGQGLQFLFEYFSETQRNKGNFPGRFSGRQFSNSRSEMNVSTLELGDSALYLCASSLWAGQLTYEQYFGPGTRLTVT.